What follows are 27 T cell receptor beta chains derived from one specimen sequenced in a study of cytomegalovirus exposure and HLA in healthy donors. Primers: 60 Vbeta forward and 13 Jbeta reverse. Assay used: immunoSEQ multiplex PCR; TCRdb lists only in-frame clones, some missing. The sample carries about 95,000 clones, roughly four fifths recorded once. Sequenced: PBMCs. The receptors stem from a man younger than 40 in good health and CMV-seropositive.

CDR3: CASSMDGLAKNIQYF. The DNA of the CDR3 is TGTGCCAGCAGTATGGACGGACTAGCCAAAAACATTCAGTACTTC. This sequence joins TRBV27 and TRBJ2-4, with D maybe TRBD2 (5 bases). CDR1 and CDR2 from the germline V gene are MNHEY and SMNVEV (reference sequence). CDR3 length: 15 residues. The V and J ends lost 5 bases and 0 bases respectively, with 11 bases between them.

The CDR3 here is CASSYSNPGINLEQYF. The DNA of the CDR3 is TGTGCCAGCAGTTACTCGAACCCCGGGATCAATCTCGAGCAGTACTTC. The gene calls are TRBV6-5 and TRBJ2-7; perhaps TRBD2 as D (5 bases). The ends were cut back, 0 bases at V and 6 bases at J, with 18 bases in the middle. The germline gives CDR1 MNHEY, CDR2 SVGAGI. The CDR3 has 16 amino acids.

The rearrangement joins TRBV7-2 to TRBJ1-5; 7 bases are shared with TRBD1. The CDR3 extends over 14 amino acids. The germline gives CDR1 SGHTA, CDR2 FQGNSA. J gave up 2 bases and V 5 bases, and 3 bases lay outside the gene matches. The CDR3 bases are TGTGCCAGCAGCGCCCAGGGGGGCAATCAGCCCCAGCATTTT. This encodes CASSAQGGNQPQHF.

This clone has only a few counts. The V call is TRBV5-1, the J call TRBJ2-7; 10 bases line up with TRBD1. After removal of 3 bases from V and 1 base from J, the junction contained 7 bases not matched to a gene. Germline lookup yields CDR1 SGHRS and CDR2 YFSETQ. There are 16 residues in the CDR3. The CDR3 spells CASSSRLDRGSYEQYF. The CDR3 DNA is TGCGCCAGCAGCTCACGACTGGACAGGGGGTCCTACGAGCAGTACTTC.

The chain carries TRBV7-2 and TRBJ2-1; possible D gene TRBD2, 6 bases. V was clipped by 5 bases and J by 10 bases, with 18 bases between them. CDR1 is SGHTA, CDR2 FQGNSA, per germline. CDR3 length: 14 residues. CDR3 sequence reads: CASSRGGRAGEQFF. The CDR3 DNA sequence: TGTGCCAGCAGCCGTGGGGGTAGGGCGGGAGAGCAGTTCTTC.

The rearrangement links TRBV28 to TRBJ2-4, with 7 bases lining up with TRBD1. The CDR3 is 15 residues long. Germline V gives CDR1 MDHEN, CDR2 SYDVKM. With 5 bases clipped from V and 1 base from J, the junction kept 5 bases outside the gene matches. The CDR3 DNA reads as TGTGCCAGCAGTCGACAGGGTATGGCCAAAAACATTCAGTACTTC. Translated, it gives CASSRQGMAKNIQYF.

This clone was picked up one time. CDR3 loop: CASSFKQGAGDTGELFF. CDR3 in DNA: TGTGCCAGCAGCTTTAAACAGGGGGCGGGAGACACCGGGGAGCTGTTTTTT. The chain is built from TRBV7-9 and TRBJ2-2, with 9 bases aligning to TRBD1. Germline lookup yields CDR1 SEHNR and CDR2 FQNEAQ (reference sequence). V dropped 3 bases and J dropped 3; count of bases not matched to a gene: 8. This CDR3 has 17 amino acids.

V usage is TRBV7-6 and J usage is TRBJ1-2; TRBD1 might be the D (6 bases). CDR1 and CDR2 from the germline V gene are SGHVS and FNYEAQ. CDR3 length equals 13 residues. V shed 8 bases and J shed 2 bases, with 12 bases lying between them. CDR3 sequence (DNA): TGTGCCAGCTCGGACCAGGGGAACTATGGCTACACCTTC. Its protein product is CASSDQGNYGYTF. Filled out from reference TRBV7-6 and TRBJ1-2, the complete variable domain reads GAGVSQSPRYKVTKRGQDVALRCDPISGHVSLYWYRQALGQGPEFLTYFNYEAQQDKSGLPNDRFSAERPEGSISTLTIQRTEQRDSAMYRCASSDQGNYGYTFGSGTRLTVV.

As for this clone: This sample also contains other DNA sequences that code for the same CDR3. The V gene is TRBV15, the J gene TRBJ2-1; TRBD2 is a possible D gene (5 bases). The germline V and J ends were trimmed by 5 bases and 6 bases, with 17 bases remaining between them. The CDR3 contains 15 residues. Germline V gene sequence: CDR1 LNHNV, CDR2 YYDKDF (reference sequence). Written as DNA, the CDR3 is TGTGCCACCAGCCTCCGGACTGGGCCCACCAATGAGCAGTTCTTC. Protein product: CATSLRTGPTNEQFF.

This chain joins TRBV23-1 and TRBJ2-1; the match to TRBD1 covers 11 bases. TRBV23-1 is filed as an ORF, its function uncertain. The CDR3 consists of 22 residues. The junction had 28 bases not matched to a gene; V was cut back by 4 bases and J by 8 bases. This chain's CDR3 is CASSRGDGPGQGVGVWGYEQFF. In DNA, the CDR3 is TGCGCCAGCAGTCGGGGGGACGGACCGGGACAGGGGGTTGGAGTTTGGGGGTATGAGCAGTTCTTC.

The chain combines TRBV5-1 with TRBJ2-1, with D maybe TRBD2 (6 bases). CDR3 length: 19 amino acids. V lost 2 bases, J lost 2 bases, and 23 bases lay in between. In germline, CDR1 is SGHRS, CDR2 YFSETQ. CDR3: CASSFFGTLAPEPYNEQFF. In DNA, the CDR3 is TGCGCCAGCAGCTTCTTTGGGACTCTAGCGCCAGAACCCTACAATGAGCAGTTCTTC. Filled out from reference TRBV5-1 and TRBJ2-1, the complete variable domain reads KAGVTQTPRYLIKTRGQQVTLSCSPISGHRSVSWYQQTPGQGLQFLFEYFSETQRNKGNFPGRFSGRQFSNSRSEMNVSTLELGDSALYLCASSFFGTLAPEPYNEQFFGPGTRLTVL.

The table lists this clone with a count of one. J is TRBJ1-4 and V is TRBV28, with D unclear. Trimming removed 6 bases at V and 5 bases at J, with 10 bases between. Germline V gene data show CDR1 as MDHEN and CDR2 as SYDVKM. This CDR3 is 13 amino acids long. The CDR3 region has the DNA TGTGCCAGCAGGGATACAGAGAATGAAAAACTGTTTTTT. Protein sequence: CASRDTENEKLFF.

The chain couples TRBV7-6 to TRBJ2-7; 8 nucleotides agree with TRBD2. The CDR3 spans 15 residues. V lost 5 bases to trimming and J lost 3 bases; unmatched junction nucleotides: 9. Germline CDR1 is SGHVS and CDR2 is FNYEAQ. DNA for the CDR3: TGTGCCAGCAGCCCGTCACTAGCGGAAAACTACGAGCAGTACTTC. Its protein product is CASSPSLAENYEQYF.

The chain employs TRBV6-6 and TRBJ1-4, with D tentatively TRBD1 (5 bases). The CDR3 contains 14 residues. V lost 5 bases and J lost 6, with 13 bases in between. Germline CDR1 MNHNY, CDR2 SVGAGI (reference sequence). The CDR3 nucleotides read TGTGCCAGCAGTGAGACAGCTCGAGATGAAAAACTGTTTTTT. Its translation is CASSETARDEKLFF.

V gene TRBV18 combines with J gene TRBJ2-2; 7 bases agree with TRBD1. The CDR3 consists of 16 residues. J gave up 3 bases and V 0 bases, and 4 bases lay outside the gene matches. Per germline, CDR1 KGHSH and CDR2 LQKENI. Here the CDR3 DNA reads TGTGCCAGCTCACCACCGGGACAGATCTACACCGGGGAGCTGTTTTTT. This sequence encodes CASSPPGQIYTGELFF.

This rearrangement joins TRBV7-2 to TRBJ2-7, with 9 bases aligning to TRBD2. This CDR3 is 15 amino acids long. Trimming cost V 3 bases and J 0 bases; bases outside gene matches: 3. Germline V gene data show CDR1 as SGHTA and CDR2 as FQGNSA. The CDR3 sequence is CASSFSGRTSYEQYF. In nucleotides, the CDR3 is TGTGCCAGCAGCTTTAGCGGGAGAACCTCCTACGAGCAGTACTTC.

The chain carries TRBV4-3 and TRBJ1-6; D remains unclear. The V and J ends lost 2 bases and 7 bases respectively, with 12 bases between them. Per germline, CDR1 LGHNA and CDR2 YSLEER. This CDR3 region has 15 residues. CDR3 nucleotides: TGCGCCAGCAGCCAATACAGCTCGTGGAATTCACCCCTCCACTTT. It yields the protein CASSQYSSWNSPLHF.

V usage is TRBV6-1 and J usage is TRBJ1-5, with 8 bases that match TRBD1. Germline trimming cut 0 bases from V and 2 bases from J; bases unmatched to any gene: 3. The CDR3 covers 16 residues. Germline CDR1 is MNHNS and CDR2 is SASEGT. CDR3 protein: CASSEAWGQGNQPQHF. CDR3 sequence (DNA): TGTGCCAGCAGTGAAGCCTGGGGACAGGGCAATCAGCCCCAGCATTTT.

The gene calls are TRBV4-2 and TRBJ1-1; D may be TRBD1 (6 bases). CDR1 and CDR2 (germline): LGHNA, YNFKEQ. V lost 0 bases and J 5 bases, leaving 13 bases between the germline ends. There are 15 residues in the CDR3. Here the CDR3 DNA reads TGTGCCAGCAGCCAAGAATGGGAAGGGACAACTGAAGCTTTCTTT. As protein: CASSQEWEGTTEAFF.

CDR3 DNA: TGTGCCAGTAGCTGGGACAGAAAGAACACTGAAGCTTTCTTT. Its protein product is CASSWDRKNTEAFF. The genes are TRBV19 and TRBJ1-1, with 7 bases aligning to TRBD1. CDR1 and CDR2 (germline): LNHDA, SQIVND (reference sequence). The CDR3 length is 14 residues. Trimming cost V 6 bases and J 1 base; bases outside gene matches: 5.

The gene calls are TRBV10-1 and TRBJ2-5, with TRBD2 matching over 8 bases. V was pared by 2 bases and J by 5 bases, with 4 bases of the junction left unmatched. The CDR3 contains 14 residues. In germline, CDR1 is WNHNN, CDR2 SYGVQD (reference sequence). The CDR3 nucleotides are TGCGCCAGCAGTGAGAGCGGGGGCAGGGAGACCCAGTACTTC. The encoded protein is CASSESGGRETQYF.

This chain connects TRBV7-2 to TRBJ2-5; D unclear. Judging by the DNA end, TRBJ2-7 fits better; the J call may be wrong. The CDR3 contains 11 residues. The germline V gene has CDR1 SGHTA and CDR2 FQGNSA. CDR3 loop: CASSPSYEQYF. CDR3 nucleotide sequence: TGTGCCAGCAGCCCGTCCTACGAGCAGTACTTC.

The table lists this clone with a count of one. The V and J genes are TRBV6-1 and TRBJ2-7, with TRBD2 matching over 9 bases. The CDR3 is 17 amino acids. From germline, CDR1 is MNHNS and CDR2 SASEGT. J was trimmed by 0 bases and V by 2 bases; bases with no gene match: 8. The CDR3 bases are TGTGCCAGCAGTGAACGGTGGGCTAGCGGGGTCTCCTACGAGCAGTACTTC. Its protein is CASSERWASGVSYEQYF.

This clone has only a few counts. This chain uses TRBV4-1 with TRBJ2-1; 10 bases align to TRBD2. The V and J ends lost 4 bases and 12 bases, in that order; junction bases with no gene match: 9. CDR1 and CDR2 from the germline V gene are MGHRA and YSYEKL. The CDR3 has 14 amino acids. CDR3 bases: TGCGCCAGCAGCCGAGCTAGCGGGAGTTTCGTGCAGTTCTTC. This gives the protein CASSRASGSFVQFF.

This rearrangement joins TRBV6-6 to TRBJ2-1; tentatively, D is TRBD2 (6 bases). Germline lookup yields CDR1 MNHNY and CDR2 SVGAGI (reference sequence). V lost 8 bases to trimming and J lost 3 bases, with 17 bases between them. CDR3 length equals 15 residues. CDR3: CASCRAPGGYNEQFF. The CDR3 DNA reads as TGTGCCAGCTGTAGGGCCCCCGGGGGCTACAATGAGCAGTTCTTC.

The J gene is TRBJ2-1, the V gene TRBV27; 9 bases fit TRBD1. The CDR3 consists of 16 residues. Trimming at V came to 3 bases and at J to 5 bases, leaving 8 bases not matched to a gene. In germline, CDR1 is MNHEY, CDR2 SMNVEV (reference sequence). CDR3 sequence reads: CASSFLRDRVDNEQFF. In DNA form, the CDR3 reads TGTGCCAGCAGTTTCCTCCGGGACAGGGTCGACAATGAGCAGTTCTTC.

The chain employs TRBV4-1 and TRBJ2-5, with 8 positions matching TRBD1. The DNA end favors TRBJ2-7, so the J call may be wrong. The germline V gene has CDR1 MGHRA and CDR2 YSYEKL. The CDR3 spans 19 residues. Here the CDR3 DNA reads TGCGCCAGCAGCCAAGCCCTAGGGGCCAACAGGGGGAACGGACGCGAGCAGTACTTC. Its protein is CASSQALGANRGNGREQYF.